Below are 28 T cell receptor beta chains sequenced from a single sample in a study of shared clonotypes between healthy human individuals (dated by TCRdb to 2020 to 2022). For the CD8 naive samples, CD45RO-negative cells were positively selected for CCR7, yielding a CD45RA+CCR7+ population from which TemRA cells were excluded. The receptor library was made with the immunoSEQ multiplex PCR assay. Sourced from immuneACCESS, this table was stored by TCRdb with only in-frame sequences that have V and J called. A share of the clones is absent; for the studies checked, an unresolved V gene accounts for under half, and the remainder has no known explanation. The sample has about 870,000 clones on record, over 90% of them singletons. The ten top clones hold around 24% of the sample. Sample: naive CD8+ T cells sorted from blood. The sample's cell subset or site label is to be understood as: CD45RA+CCR7+. These receptors all stem from a man under 40 in good health.

The gene calls are TRBV5-6 and TRBJ2-2; TRBD1 aligns across 7 bases. The V gene's germline CDR1 is SGHDT and CDR2 YYEEEE. The CDR3 contains 17 residues. The V gene end was trimmed by 2 bases and the J gene end by 6 bases; junction bases not matched to a gene: 13. CDR3 amino acids: CASSFGLGTVGAGELFF. CDR3 nucleotides: TGTGCCAGCAGCTTTGGTCTCGGGACAGTAGGCGCCGGGGAGCTGTTTTTT.

The V and J genes are TRBV6-1 and TRBJ1-1, with D maybe TRBD1 (5 bases). Germline V CDR1 and CDR2: MNHNS, SASEGT. V lost 3 bases, J lost 4 bases, and 21 bases lay in between. This CDR3 is built from 17 residues. The CDR3 protein is CASSDRPPGNGPTEAFF. Here the CDR3 DNA reads TGTGCCAGCAGTGACCGACCCCCAGGGAATGGCCCCACTGAAGCTTTCTTT.

This chain connects TRBV30 to TRBJ2-5, with D possibly being TRBD1 or TRBD2 (7 bases each). Germline V gene data show CDR1 as GTSNPN and CDR2 as SVGIG (reference sequence). V shed 4 bases and J shed 5 bases, with 17 bases lying between them. The CDR3 spans 14 residues. The CDR3 DNA sequence: TGTGCCTGGACCAGGGGGGGCTCATCGGAGACCCAGTACTTC. Its translation is CAWTRGGSSETQYF.

V and J are TRBV7-9 and TRBJ2-3; no reliable D call. Looked up from germline, CDR1 is SEHNR and CDR2 is FQNEAQ (reference sequence). There are 12 residues in the CDR3. V lost 3 bases, J lost 6 bases, and 7 bases lay in between. The CDR3: CASSFSGDTQYF. For the CDR3, the DNA is TGTGCCAGCAGCTTTTCGGGTGATACGCAGTATTTT.

This rearrangement joins TRBV14 to TRBJ2-2, with TRBD1 matching 9 bases. After removal of 0 bases from V and 6 bases from J, the junction contained 11 bases not matched to a gene. Germline V gene data show CDR1 as SGHDN and CDR2 as FVKESK. This CDR3 is built from 18 residues. CDR3 in amino acids: CASSQDRNRGHRPGELFF. The CDR3 DNA follows: TGTGCCAGCAGCCAAGATAGGAACAGGGGGCATCGTCCCGGGGAGCTGTTTTTT.

The rearrangement joins TRBV7-9 to TRBJ2-7, with TRBD2 identical over 7 bases. The CDR3 sequence is 14 residues long. Looked up from germline, CDR1 is SEHNR and CDR2 is FQNEAQ (reference sequence). The ends lost 1 base at V and 2 bases at J; junction bases unmatched: 2. The CDR3 DNA sequence: TGTGCCAGCAGCTTAGGTCGGGGGGCCTACGAGCAGTACTTC. Its translation is CASSLGRGAYEQYF.

The rearrangement joins TRBV13 to TRBJ2-7; TRBD2 agrees at 10 bases. After removal of 5 bases from V and 0 bases from J, the junction contained 7 bases not matched to a gene. The CDR3 loop spans 16 amino acids. Germline assignment: CDR1 PRHDT and CDR2 FYEKMQ (reference sequence). CDR3 in amino acids: CASSTGLAEISYEQYF. The CDR3, as DNA: TGTGCCAGCAGCACTGGACTAGCGGAGATCTCCTACGAGCAGTACTTC.

The CDR3 protein is CAGGRNEQFF. The DNA of the CDR3 is TGTGCCGGGGGGAGGAATGAGCAGTTCTTC. V gene TRBV2 combines with J gene TRBJ2-1, with a weak D call TRBD2 (6 bases). The V gene lost 11 bases and the J gene lost 7 bases, with 9 bases spanning the gap. The CDR3 runs 10 residues. Germline assignment: CDR1 SNHLY and CDR2 FYNNEI.

The chain uses TRBV5-1 and TRBJ2-3; 9 bases fit TRBD2. The junction had 13 bases not matched to a gene; V was cut back by 5 bases and J by 3 bases. CDR1 is SGHRS, CDR2 YFSETQ, per germline. This CDR3 is built from 17 residues. As DNA, the CDR3 is TGCGCCAGCAGGACCTTTGGTGGCGGGAGGGTTACAGATACGCAGTATTTT. Translating it yields CASRTFGGGRVTDTQYF.

The CDR3 nucleotides are TGTGCCAGCAGTTTCCCTGCAGGGAACTACGAGCAGTACTTC. Translating it yields CASSFPAGNYEQYF. The chain joins TRBV28 to TRBJ2-7, with D possibly being TRBD1 (5 bases). CDR3 length: 14 amino acids. The germline V gene encodes CDR1 MDHEN and CDR2 SYDVKM. Deletions cut 3 bases from V and 3 bases from J, with 12 bases between.

This clone showed up many times. This chain connects TRBV7-8 to TRBJ2-5; 9 nucleotides agree with TRBD1. The length of the CDR3 is 14 residues. CDR1 SGHVS and CDR2 FQNEAQ come from the germline V gene. V dropped 8 bases and J dropped 3; count of bases not matched to a gene: 7. The CDR3: CASDGRTGEETQYF. The CDR3 DNA reads TGTGCCAGCGATGGCCGGACAGGGGAAGAGACCCAGTACTTC.

V is TRBV5-1 and J is TRBJ1-2; D is possibly TRBD1 (6 bases). The germline V and J ends were trimmed by 0 bases and 3 bases, with 12 bases remaining between them. The germline CDR1 and CDR2 sequences are SGHRS and YFSETQ. The CDR3 spans 15 residues. In DNA, the CDR3 is TGCGCCAGCAGCTTGGAAACAGGGACCCACTATGGCTACACCTTC. It translates to CASSLETGTHYGYTF.

DNA of the CDR3: TGTGCCAGCAGTCGGGGGAATGAGCAGTTCTTC. It specifies CASSRGNEQFF. The V call is TRBV7-9, the J call TRBJ2-1, with D maybe TRBD2 (6 bases). Looked up from germline, CDR1 is SEHNR and CDR2 is FQNEAQ (reference sequence). The CDR3 spans 11 residues. Trimming took 6 bases from V and 7 from J, leaving 7 bases between them.

In DNA form, the CDR3 reads TGTGCCAGCAGAGATTACGCGGGAGGGATATACAATGAGCAGTTCTTC. The encoded protein is CASRDYAGGIYNEQFF. The chain has TRBV11-2 and TRBJ2-1, with 9 bases matching TRBD2. CDR3 length: 16 residues. The germline CDR1 and CDR2 sequences are SGHAT and FQNNGV. V dropped 6 bases and J dropped 4; count of bases not matched to a gene: 10.

V and J are TRBV15 and TRBJ2-1; D unresolved. This CDR3 has 12 amino acids. Germline V gene lookup returns CDR1 LNHNV and CDR2 YYDKDF (reference sequence). Trimming pared 8 bases from V and 5 bases from J, leaving 10 bases between. This chain's CDR3 is CATGYTDNEQFF. The CDR3 region has the DNA TGTGCCACCGGGTACACTGACAATGAGCAGTTCTTC. Based on the CDR3 plus reference TRBV15 and TRBJ2-1, the full variable domain is DAMVIQNPRYQVTQFGKPVTLSCSQTLNHNVMYWYQQKSSQAPKLLFHYYDKDFNNEADTPDNFQSRRPNTSFCFLDIRSPGLGDTAMYLCATGYTDNEQFFGPGTRLTVL.

This clone is a singleton in its sample. The J gene is TRBJ1-2, the V gene TRBV28, with a tentative D call TRBD1 (6 bases). CDR1 is MDHEN, CDR2 SYDVKM, per germline. The CDR3 is 15 amino acids. Trimming cost V 3 bases and J 4 bases, with 15 bases left between them. CDR3 loop: CASSFALTGTYGYTF. The CDR3 coding sequence is TGTGCCAGCAGTTTCGCTCTGACAGGAACCTATGGCTACACCTTC.

V usage is TRBV7-9 and J usage is TRBJ2-4; no firm D call. This CDR3 is 11 amino acids long. Per the germline V gene, CDR1 is SEHNR and CDR2 is FQNEAQ (reference sequence). The V gene lost 6 bases and the J gene lost 8 bases, with 8 bases spanning the gap. CDR3 nucleotide sequence: TGTGCCAGCAGATCAGGTGACATTCAGTACTTC. This sequence encodes CASRSGDIQYF. The full variable domain, in which reference TRBV7-9 and TRBJ2-4 provide the parts outside the CDR3, is DTGVSQNPRHKITKRGQNVTFRCDPISEHNRLYWYRQTLGQGPEFLTYFQNEAQLEKSRLLSDRFSAERPKGSFSTLEIQRTEQGDSAMYLCASRSGDIQYFGAGTRLSVL.

The V and J genes are TRBV27 and TRBJ2-7; 11 nucleotides agree with TRBD2. The CDR3 spans 14 residues. CDR1 and CDR2 from the germline V gene are MNHEY and SMNVEV (reference sequence). Trimming cost V 3 bases and J 6 bases; bases outside gene matches: 4. CDR3 sequence: CASSFSGRVFEQYF. The CDR3 DNA sequence: TGTGCCAGCAGTTTTAGCGGGAGGGTATTCGAGCAGTACTTC.

The chain is built from TRBV7-9 and TRBJ2-6, with TRBD1 matching over 7 bases. From germline, CDR1 is SEHNR and CDR2 FQNEAQ (reference sequence). After removal of 7 bases from V and 4 bases from J, the junction contained 13 bases not matched to a gene. This CDR3 is built from 17 residues. In nucleotides, the CDR3 is TGTGCCAGCAAGGGGGCAGGATTGGGCTCCGGGGCCAACGTCCTGACTTTC. The encoded protein is CASKGAGLGSGANVLTF.

The genes are TRBV27 and TRBJ2-1; 10 nucleotides agree with TRBD2. V lost 6 bases to trimming and J lost 4 bases; unmatched junction nucleotides: 6. Germline V lookup: CDR1 MNHEY, CDR2 SMNVEV (reference sequence). The CDR3 runs to 15 residues. The chain's CDR3 is CASSPGLANYNEQFF. As DNA, the CDR3 is TGTGCCAGCAGCCCGGGACTAGCGAATTACAATGAGCAGTTCTTC.

The chain uses TRBV7-8 and TRBJ2-1; TRBD1 agrees at 9 bases. J gave up 6 bases and V 5 bases, and 11 bases lay outside the gene matches. Germline V gene data show CDR1 as SGHVS and CDR2 as FQNEAQ. The CDR3 is 16 amino acids. The CDR3 protein is CASSRSGTGKINEQFF. The CDR3 DNA sequence: TGTGCCAGCAGCCGTTCCGGGACAGGGAAAATCAATGAGCAGTTCTTC.

The count of this clone is one. The rearrangement links TRBV6-1 to TRBJ1-2; D may be TRBD1 (5 bases). From germline, CDR1 is MNHNS and CDR2 SASEGT. The CDR3 has 13 residues. Trimming took off 10 bases at V and 3 bases at J, with 15 bases between the two ends. As DNA, the CDR3 is TGTGCCACCCAAACCGGGACGGACTATGGCTACACCTTC. This codes for CATQTGTDYGYTF.

This chain uses TRBV4-1 with TRBJ2-1; 12 nucleotides agree with TRBD2. The CDR3 is made up of 17 amino acids. The ends lost 3 bases at V and 9 bases at J; junction bases unmatched: 12. Germline V gives CDR1 MGHRA, CDR2 YSYEKL. The CDR3 nucleotides are TGCGCCAGCAGCCAGGAACGGACTAGCGGGATTCTCGCTGAGCAGTTCTTC. It codes for CASSQERTSGILAEQFF.

J is TRBJ1-5 and V is TRBV21-1; TRBD1, the table's D call, was not compared with the DNA. TRBV21-1 is classified as a pseudogene. The CDR3 runs 15 residues. CDR3 bases: TGTGCCAGCAGCAAAGGGGCTTATAGCAATCAGCCCCAGCATTTT. Protein product: CASSKGAYSNQPQHF.

This clone was seen a handful of times. V is TRBV7-9 and J is TRBJ2-1, with unresolved D. This CDR3 has 12 residues. Germline CDR1 is SEHNR and CDR2 is FQNEAQ (reference sequence). V was trimmed by 0 bases and J by 5 bases, leaving 2 bases between them. CDR3 loop: CASSLAHNEQFF. In DNA form, the CDR3 reads TGTGCCAGCAGCTTAGCCCACAATGAGCAGTTCTTC.

The chain uses TRBV4-3 and TRBJ2-3, with 10 bases aligning to TRBD2. The CDR3 spans 16 residues. Per germline, CDR1 LGHNA and CDR2 YSLEER. J lost 4 bases, V lost 4 bases, and 8 bases had no gene match. The CDR3 protein is CASSRLHLAGADTQYF. In DNA form, the CDR3 reads TGCGCCAGCAGCCGCCTACACCTAGCGGGAGCAGATACGCAGTATTTT.

V gene TRBV14 combines with J gene TRBJ2-3; 7 nucleotides line up with TRBD2. J gave up 3 bases and V 1 base, and 7 bases lay outside the gene matches. Germline V gives CDR1 SGHDN, CDR2 FVKESK. This CDR3 is 16 amino acids long. The CDR3 bases are TGTGCCAGCAGCCAAGTGACCGGGAGGTTGACAGATACGCAGTATTTT. Its translation: CASSQVTGRLTDTQYF.

The chain links TRBV30 to TRBJ1-3; D perhaps matches TRBD1 (6 bases). The V gene lost 3 bases and the J gene lost 2 bases, with 14 bases spanning the gap. Germline CDR1 and CDR2: GTSNPN and SVGIG (reference sequence). The CDR3 is made up of 15 amino acids. The CDR3 reads CAWRRQVFTGNTIYF. CDR3 in DNA: TGTGCCTGGAGGAGACAGGTCTTCACTGGAAACACCATATATTTT. The entire variable domain, with the rest obtained from reference TRBV30 and TRBJ1-3, is as follows: SQTIHQWPATLVQPVGSPLSLECTVEGTSNPNLYWYRQAAGRGLQLLFYSVGIGQISSEVPQNLSASRPQDRQFILSSKKLLLSDSGFYLCAWRRQVFTGNTIYFGEGSWLTVV.